Shown below are 31 T cell receptor beta chains from a single sample sequenced in a study of T cell responses to AZD1222 COVID-19 vaccine. TCRdb's table, derived via immunoSEQ multiplex PCR, lists solely in-frame clones and lacks some. The sample yields some 200,000 clones, approximately 93% seen once. This specimen consisted of peripheral blood, obtained 28 days after the second AZD1222 dose. These receptors were taken from an adult who received the AZD1222 COVID-19 vaccine.

This chain links TRBV5-8 with TRBJ2-1; D is possibly TRBD1 or TRBD2 (5 bases each). Trimming left V 0 bases short and J 7 bases short, with 8 bases between. Germline loops: CDR1 SGHTS, CDR2 YDEGEE. CDR3 length: 13 residues. Written as DNA, the CDR3 is TGTGCCAGCAGCTTGGAGAGGGGAAATGAGCAGTTCTTC. Protein: CASSLERGNEQFF.

The V gene is TRBV30, the J gene TRBJ2-5; D call uncertain. The CDR3 is made up of 12 amino acids. Trimming took off 4 bases at V and 5 bases at J, with 11 bases between the two ends. CDR1 GTSNPN and CDR2 SVGIG come from the germline V gene (reference sequence). The DNA of the CDR3 is TGTGCCTGGAACCTAGGGCCGGAGACCCAGTACTTC. This encodes CAWNLGPETQYF.

The CDR3 DNA reads TGCGCCAGCAGCCAAGATGAACGGGGGGGGATGAACACTGAAGCTTTCTTT. Amino acids: CASSQDERGGMNTEAFF. This chain joins TRBV4-1 and TRBJ1-1; TRBD1 is a possible D gene (5 bases). There are 17 residues in the CDR3. V was pared by 0 bases and J by 0 bases, with 14 bases between. Germline-derived CDR1 and CDR2 are MGHRA and YSYEKL.

The CDR3 region has the DNA TGTGCCAGCCGCGACAGGAGAAACTATGGCTACACCTTC. Encoded protein: CASRDRRNYGYTF. The genes are TRBV19 and TRBJ1-2; tentatively, D is TRBD1 (6 bases). Germline V gives CDR1 LNHDA, CDR2 SQIVND (reference sequence). The germline V and J ends were trimmed by 9 bases and 2 bases, with 13 bases remaining between them. CDR3 length: 13 amino acids.

This sequence joins TRBV24-1 and TRBJ1-2, with D perhaps TRBD1 (5 bases). V gave up 5 bases and J gave up 4 bases, with 10 bases separating them. The CDR3 runs 13 residues. Germline CDR1 is KGHDR and CDR2 is SFDVKD. This CDR3 is CATSGGPGYGYTF. The CDR3 DNA sequence: TGTGCCACCAGTGGGGGACCGGGCTATGGCTACACCTTC.

V usage is TRBV5-4 and J usage is TRBJ1-2; D ambiguous. Germline V CDR1 and CDR2: SGHNT, YYREEE (reference sequence). The ends were cut back, 0 bases at V and 0 bases at J, with 6 bases in the middle. The length of the CDR3 is 14 residues. The CDR3 nucleotides read TGTGCCAGCAGCTTGGTTGGATCTAACTATGGCTACACCTTC. It specifies CASSLVGSNYGYTF.

V usage is TRBV27 and J usage is TRBJ1-6, with a weak D call TRBD1 (5 bases). Germline lookup yields CDR1 MNHEY and CDR2 SMNVEV (reference sequence). CDR3 length: 17 amino acids. Trimming cost V 3 bases and J 0 bases, with 12 bases left between them. The CDR3 is CASSLDIPSSYNSPLHF. The CDR3 DNA is TGTGCCAGCAGTTTGGACATTCCGAGCTCCTATAATTCACCCCTCCACTTT.

The gene calls are TRBV18 and TRBJ1-5; D ambiguous. The CDR3 runs to 13 residues. Trimming stripped 2 bases from V and 7 bases from J, with 9 bases between. The V gene's germline CDR1 is KGHSH and CDR2 LQKENI. The CDR3 nucleotides read TGTGCCAGCTCACCAGGCAGTCGGCAGCCCCAGCATTTT. Translating it yields CASSPGSRQPQHF.

In nucleotides, the CDR3 is TGTGCCAGCAGCCCCAAGGGAACGGGCTATGGCTACACCTTC. This encodes CASSPKGTGYGYTF. V and J are TRBV3-1 (or the pseudogene TRBV3-2) and TRBJ1-2; no reliable D call. The CDR3 extends over 14 amino acids. V was trimmed by 4 bases and J by 4 bases, leaving 13 bases between them. Germline values: CDR1 LGHDT, CDR2 YNNKEL (reference sequence).

The chain employs TRBV18 and TRBJ1-3; D gene unclear. CDR1 and CDR2 from the germline V gene are KGHSH and LQKENI. V was shortened by 1 base and J by 0 bases, with 10 bases between the two germline ends. The length of the CDR3 is 16 residues. CDR3 DNA sequence: TGTGCCAGCTCACCACATGACCCCGGCTCTGGAAACACCATATATTTT. Translating gives CASSPHDPGSGNTIYF.

This sequence joins TRBV9 and TRBJ1-2, with 8 bases matching TRBD1. Germline values: CDR1 SGDLS, CDR2 YYNGEE. Trimming cost V 3 bases and J 3 bases; bases outside gene matches: 4. The CDR3 consists of 14 residues. The CDR3 region has the DNA TGTGCCAGCAGCGCAGCACAGGGGGACTATGGCTACACCTTC. Amino acid sequence: CASSAAQGDYGYTF.

The gene calls are TRBV12-3 or TRBV12-4 and TRBJ2-3; D gene unclear. Trimming stripped 6 bases from V and 6 bases from J, with 7 bases between. There are 11 residues in the CDR3. CDR3 sequence reads: CASSPSDTQYF. As DNA, the CDR3 is TGTGCCAGCAGCCCCTCCGATACGCAGTATTTT.

This sequence joins TRBV2 and TRBJ1-4, with D possibly matching TRBD1 (5 bases). V was shortened by 7 bases and J by 4 bases, with 25 bases between the two germline ends. Germline CDR1 and CDR2: SNHLY and FYNNEI. The CDR3 consists of 18 residues. CDR3 in DNA: TGTGCCAGCAACCGGGACGCAAATTTAGGGGCCGGTAATGAAAAACTGTTTTTT. Protein product: CASNRDANLGAGNEKLFF.

The rearrangement joins TRBV5-1 to TRBJ1-2, with 8 bases that match TRBD1. Germline trimming cut 0 bases from V and 6 bases from J; bases unmatched to any gene: 10. This CDR3 has 16 residues. The germline V gene encodes CDR1 SGHRS and CDR2 YFSETQ. CDR3 loop: CASSLDYRGIPNGYTF. The CDR3 region has the DNA TGCGCCAGCAGCTTGGATTACAGGGGGATCCCGAATGGCTACACCTTC.

The chain has TRBV3-1 (or the pseudogene TRBV3-2) and TRBJ2-1; possible D gene TRBD1, 6 bases. Trimming removed 0 bases from V and 8 bases from J, with 14 bases in between. CDR1 and CDR2 from the germline V gene are LGHDT and YNNKEL (reference sequence). The CDR3 extends over 15 amino acids. The CDR3 DNA is TGTGCCAGCAGCCAAGATGGGACACCATGGGATGAGCAGTTCTTC. As protein: CASSQDGTPWDEQFF.

The chain uses TRBV5-6 and TRBJ2-1, with D possibly TRBD1 on 5 matching bases. The V gene's germline CDR1 is SGHDT and CDR2 YYEEEE. This CDR3 has 16 amino acids. Trimming cost V 1 base and J 5 bases, with 16 bases left between them. This chain's CDR3 is CASSLTDWQGDNEQFF. The CDR3, as DNA: TGTGCCAGCAGCTTGACTGATTGGCAGGGCGACAATGAGCAGTTCTTC. The variable domain in full, with the rest retrieved from reference TRBV5-6 and TRBJ2-1, is DAGVTQSPTHLIKTRGQQVTLRCSPKSGHDTVSWYQQALGQGPQFIFQYYEEEERQRGNFPDRFSGHQFPNYSSELNVNALLLGDSALYLCASSLTDWQGDNEQFFGPGTRLTVL.

The chain has TRBV3-1 (or the pseudogene TRBV3-2) and TRBJ2-7; TRBD2 agrees at 11 bases. CDR1 and CDR2 (germline): LGHDT, YNNKEL (reference sequence). The CDR3 is 18 residues long. The V segment lost 2 bases and the J segment 2 bases; nucleotides outside the gene matches: 11. The CDR3 protein is CASSQFLAGGPVTYEQYF. CDR3 nucleotide sequence: TGTGCCAGCAGCCAATTTCTAGCGGGGGGCCCAGTAACCTACGAGCAGTACTTC.

This clone was found once. The chain is built from TRBV7-3 and TRBJ2-2; 9 nucleotides line up with TRBD1. Trimming removed 5 bases from V and 7 bases from J; junction bases left unmatched: 8. The CDR3 runs to 15 residues. Germline V lookup: CDR1 SGHTA, CDR2 FQGTGA. CDR3 nucleotides: TGTGCCAGCAGCGAACAGGGGGCGACCGACGGGGAGCTGTTTTTT. Translated: CASSEQGATDGELFF.

V usage is TRBV6-2 or TRBV6-3 and J usage is TRBJ2-3; no definite D call. The V end lost 5 bases, the J end lost 10 bases, and 13 bases lay between the germline ends. This CDR3 contains 12 residues. Germline V gene lookup returns CDR1 MNHEY and CDR2 SVGEGT. This chain's CDR3 is CASSLPPRAQYF. Here the CDR3 DNA reads TGTGCCAGCAGTCTCCCCCCTAGAGCGCAGTATTTT.

In its sample, this clone was seen once. The V gene is TRBV29-1, the J gene TRBJ1-2; the D is unclear. The CDR3 contains 12 residues. Germline values: CDR1 SQVTM, CDR2 ANQGSEA. Trimming pared 6 bases from V and 0 bases from J, leaving 8 bases between. CDR3 DNA sequence: TGCAGCGTCGAGACGGCTAACTATGGCTACACCTTC. Encoded protein: CSVETANYGYTF. The full variable domain, its missing parts supplied by reference TRBV29-1 and TRBJ1-2, is SAVISQKPSRDICQRGTSLTIQCQVDSQVTMMFWYRQQPGQSLTLIATANQGSEATYESGFVIDKFPISRPNLTFSTLTVSNMSPEDSSIYLCSVETANYGYTFGSGTRLTVV.

The chain links TRBV20-1 to TRBJ2-5, with D hard to call. The V end lost 3 bases, the J end lost 2 bases, and 10 bases lay between the germline ends. The CDR3 spans 13 residues. Germline CDR1 and CDR2: DFQATT and SNEGSKA (reference sequence). The CDR3 DNA follows: TGCAGTGCTAGTATCCGGCGACAAGAGACCCAGTACTTC. Amino acids: CSASIRRQETQYF.

The chain combines TRBV19 with TRBJ1-2, with D unclear. V lost 1 base and J lost 4, with 7 bases in between. Germline CDR1 and CDR2: LNHDA and SQIVND (reference sequence). The CDR3 extends over 13 amino acids. The CDR3 is CASSIAGAYGYTF. CDR3 nucleotides: TGTGCCAGTAGTATAGCCGGCGCCTATGGCTACACCTTC.

V gene TRBV18 combines with J gene TRBJ1-1; D is unclear. The CDR3 spans 14 residues. V was pared by 1 base and J by 1 base, with 7 bases between. Germline V gene lookup returns CDR1 KGHSH and CDR2 LQKENI. CDR3 bases: TGTGCCAGCTCACCACTAGAACAGAACACTGAAGCTTTCTTT. Translation: CASSPLEQNTEAFF.

The CDR3 region is CASSRGRRANYGYTF. The DNA for the CDR3 is TGCGCCAGCAGCAGAGGACGGCGAGCTAACTATGGCTACACCTTC. The V call is TRBV5-1, the J call TRBJ1-2; D ambiguous. The CDR3 loop spans 15 amino acids. Germline V lookup: CDR1 SGHRS, CDR2 YFSETQ. V shed 4 bases and J shed 0 bases, with 13 bases lying between them.

This chain links TRBV2 with TRBJ2-3, with 10 bases identical to TRBD2. The CDR3 length is 17 residues. Germline assignment: CDR1 SNHLY and CDR2 FYNNEI. V lost 5 bases and J lost 4; bases outside the gene matches: 12. In nucleotides, the CDR3 is TGTGCCAGCAGTTTCCAAATACTAGCGGGGAGGGCAGATACGCAGTATTTT. Its protein product is CASSFQILAGRADTQYF.

This chain links TRBV4-3 with TRBJ1-4; D is undetermined. This CDR3 has 13 residues. V lost 0 bases to trimming and J lost 7 bases, with 6 bases between them. CDR1 and CDR2 from the germline V gene are LGHNA and YSLEER. CDR3 coding DNA: TGCGCCAGCAGCCAAGATACCAGTGAAAAACTGTTTTTT. Translating it yields CASSQDTSEKLFF.

The chain links TRBV12-3 or TRBV12-4 to TRBJ1-2; no definite D call. This CDR3 spans 13 amino acids. Trimming took 6 bases from V and 8 from J, leaving 16 bases between them. The CDR3 bases are TGTGCCAGCAGCCCCCTCTCGGGCCGAGGCTACACCTTC. It yields the protein CASSPLSGRGYTF.

The chain employs TRBV7-9 and TRBJ1-1, with D tentatively TRBD1 (5 bases). Germline loops: CDR1 SEHNR, CDR2 FQNEAQ (reference sequence). Trimming took 5 bases from V and 4 from J, leaving 14 bases between them. The CDR3 is 14 amino acids. In DNA, the CDR3 is TGTGCCAGCAGCCCAAGCAGGGAGAGCACTGAAGCTTTCTTT. Translated: CASSPSRESTEAFF.

This chain links TRBV7-9 with TRBJ1-3; no firm D call. This CDR3 region has 16 residues. Germline V gene lookup returns CDR1 SEHNR and CDR2 FQNEAQ (reference sequence). The V gene lost 3 bases and the J gene lost 0 bases, with 12 bases spanning the gap. The CDR3 loop reads CASSFGATASGNTIYF. CDR3 sequence (DNA): TGTGCCAGCAGCTTCGGCGCAACTGCCTCTGGAAACACCATATATTTT.

The J gene is TRBJ2-7, the V gene TRBV3-1 (or the pseudogene TRBV3-2); D perhaps matches TRBD1 (7 bases). V lost 1 base to trimming and J lost 7 bases, with 14 bases between them. The CDR3 covers 14 residues. CDR1 is LGHDT and CDR2 is YNNKEL in the germline V gene (reference sequence). This chain's CDR3 is CASSQAQGGEEQYF. The CDR3 region has the DNA TGTGCCAGCAGCCAAGCCCAGGGGGGTGAAGAGCAGTACTTC.

The chain carries TRBV5-4 and TRBJ1-4, with TRBD1 as a possible D gene (6 bases). The germline V gene encodes CDR1 SGHNT and CDR2 YYREEE (reference sequence). V lost 0 bases and J 1 base, leaving 13 bases between the germline ends. This CDR3 has 17 residues. CDR3 residues: CASSLDSGTLTNEKLFF. The CDR3 nucleotides are TGTGCCAGCAGCTTGGATTCAGGGACATTAACTAATGAAAAACTGTTTTTT.